The 11 T cell receptor beta chains below all came from one sample that was sequenced in a study of blood T cell repertoires in COVID-19 (dated by TCRdb to between 2020 and 2021). Libraries were constructed by the immunoSEQ multiplex PCR assay. Here the immuneACCESS table is served through TCRdb, limited to in-frame sequences with V and J called. Missing clones are a known gap in these copies; in checked studies unresolved V genes cover under half, and the rest lacks a known reason. The sample table records roughly 180,000 clones; around 87% of these occur just once. The top ten hold about 0.95% of the sample. The sequenced sample consisted of peripheral blood. The receptor source for this set is a man younger than 30 with acute or convalescent COVID-19.

The genes are TRBV6-6 and TRBJ2-5, with D possibly being TRBD1 (6 bases). The CDR3 contains 13 residues. The V end was cut by 6 bases, the J end by 5 bases, with 13 bases between. Germline V gene data show CDR1 as MNHNY and CDR2 as SVGAGI (reference sequence). CDR3 residues: CASRPGVGETQYF. CDR3 sequence (DNA): TGTGCCAGCAGGCCAGGGGTAGGCGAGACCCAGTACTTC.

The chain employs TRBV9 and TRBJ1-3, with unresolved D. Germline CDR1 is SGDLS and CDR2 is YYNGEE. V lost 3 bases to trimming and J lost 0 bases, with 10 bases between them. The CDR3 is made up of 15 amino acids. The DNA for the CDR3 is TGTGCCAGCAGCGCCTTTGGCTTCTCTGGAAACACCATATATTTT. Its translation is CASSAFGFSGNTIYF.

The chain recombines TRBV24-1 with TRBJ1-2; D is possibly TRBD1 (5 bases). Germline CDR1 reads KGHDR; CDR2 reads SFDVKD. The V gene lost 3 bases and the J gene lost 3 bases, with 7 bases spanning the gap. The CDR3 spans 13 residues. The CDR3 region is CATSDVGDYGYTF. DNA for the CDR3: TGTGCCACCAGTGATGTAGGGGACTATGGCTACACCTTC.

This chain connects TRBV19 to TRBJ2-1; TRBD2 agrees at 15 bases. V was clipped by 6 bases and J by 4 bases; unmatched bases: 4. There are 16 residues in the CDR3. Germline V gene lookup returns CDR1 LNHDA and CDR2 SQIVND (reference sequence). For the CDR3, the DNA is TGTGCCAGTAGCGGACTAGCGGGGGGGCGGTACAATGAGCAGTTCTTC. Protein sequence: CASSGLAGGRYNEQFF.

The J gene is TRBJ2-3, the V gene TRBV4-1, with 9 bases lining up with TRBD2. J was trimmed by 3 bases and V by 1 base; bases with no gene match: 5. There are 16 residues in the CDR3. The germline CDR1 and CDR2 sequences are MGHRA and YSYEKL. CDR3 nucleotide sequence: TGCGCCAGCAGCCAAGGGGCTAGCGGGGCGACAGATACGCAGTATTTT. This sequence encodes CASSQGASGATDTQYF.

The rearrangement links TRBV29-1 to TRBJ1-1; D is possibly TRBD1 (5 bases). Germline loops: CDR1 SQVTM, CDR2 ANQGSEA. The CDR3 runs to 12 residues. Trimming took 7 bases from V and 6 from J, leaving 15 bases between them. The CDR3 DNA follows: TGCAGCGCTCAGGGTACGAGCGCTGAAGCTTTCTTT. The encoded protein is CSAQGTSAEAFF.

The chain has TRBV23-1 and TRBJ2-3, with D perhaps TRBD2 (5 bases). TRBV23-1 is known as an ORF, though its function is uncertain. The CDR3 totals 14 residues. The ends were cut back, 9 bases at V and 3 bases at J, with 16 bases in the middle. This chain's CDR3 is CASCDNRRTDTQYF. In nucleotides, the CDR3 is TGCGCCAGTTGTGACAATCGGAGGACAGATACGCAGTATTTT.

This chain connects TRBV6-5 to TRBJ2-1; 9 bases are a match to TRBD1. Germline loops: CDR1 MNHEY, CDR2 SVGAGI. Trimming cost V 4 bases and J 1 base; bases outside gene matches: 2. CDR3 length: 15 residues. The CDR3 DNA is TGTGCCAGCAGTTCCGGACAGGGGTCCTACAATGAGCAGTTCTTC. Translated: CASSSGQGSYNEQFF.

The gene calls are TRBV3-1 (or the pseudogene TRBV3-2) and TRBJ2-3; possible D gene TRBD1, 6 bases. Trimming stripped 1 base from V and 2 bases from J, with 16 bases between. The CDR3 runs to 17 residues. From germline, CDR1 is LGHDT and CDR2 YNNKEL (reference sequence). The DNA of the CDR3 is TGTGCCAGCAGCCAAGGGTTTAGGCAGGGGACCACAGATACGCAGTATTTT. Residues: CASSQGFRQGTTDTQYF.

CDR3 in DNA: TGTGCCAGCACCTCCGGGACAAATCAGCCCCAGCATTTT. This sequence encodes CASTSGTNQPQHF. The gene calls are TRBV12-3 or TRBV12-4 and TRBJ1-5; D possibly corresponds to TRBD1 (6 bases). V dropped 7 bases and J dropped 4 bases, with 11 bases sitting between them. The CDR3 runs to 13 residues.

The chain combines TRBV2 with TRBJ1-5; 7 bases line up with TRBD1. Germline trimming cut 6 bases from V and 3 bases from J; bases unmatched to any gene: 2. Germline CDR1 is SNHLY and CDR2 is FYNNEI. This CDR3 is built from 13 residues. The CDR3 sequence is CASRGTDNQPQHF. The CDR3 nucleotides read TGTGCCAGCAGGGGGACAGACAATCAGCCCCAGCATTTT.